Sequencing of this T cell receptor (beta chain) was carried out in a study of blood T cells in healthy people across ages. It was with a sample-barcoded 5' primer and a J-beta primer mix that a second PCR of roughly 7 to 11 cycles was run. TCRdb recomputed calls from the 5' RACE reads with MiXCR, one row per CDR3 protein. The top ten clones hold around 13% of a sample with around 990,000 distinct CDR3 sequences, 35% to 40% of them seen once. Trimming took off 4 bases at V and 0 bases at J, with 12 bases between the two ends. The CDR3 is 16 residues long. The chain couples TRBV12-3 or TRBV12-4 to TRBJ1-4; D not resolved. This sequence was found in a young man in good health. The sequenced material came from blood. Written as DNA, the CDR3 is TGTGCCAGCAGTTCCTCGTCGGCTGCAACTAATGAAAAACTGTTTTTT. Translated, it gives CASSSSSAATNEKLFF.